This record covers a single T cell receptor beta chain. No antigen is known for it. A v3.0 immunoSEQ assay was performed at survey level. Profiling relied on immunoSEQ multiplex PCR, and the TCRdb table lists in-frame clones only, not all of them. In the table there are some 35,000 clones, approximately 83% of which are singletons. The data belong to a study of long-term antiretroviral therapy in people with HIV. General study results and limits: Transplant-donor-level diversity was not reached after ART, though diversity increased.

The origin of this receptor is a young man with HIV. The sample was unsorted PBMCs, taken 2.2 years after starting antiretroviral therapy.

CDR3 residues: CASSLKGRVGSSYNSPLHF. The CDR3, as DNA: TGCGCCAGCAGCTTGAAGGGCCGGGTCGGGAGCTCCTATAATTCACCCCTCCACTTT. The rearrangement uses TRBV5-1 and TRBJ1-6; D gene ambiguous. V was pared by 1 base and J by 0 bases, with 17 bases between. This CDR3 is 19 amino acids long. Germline V gives CDR1 SGHRS, CDR2 YFSETQ.